Each of the 5 T cell receptor beta chains below was sequenced from the same sample in a study of cytomegalovirus exposure and HLA in healthy donors listed by TCRdb under 2017. Library generation was performed with the immunoSEQ multiplex PCR assay. For the multiplex PCR, a mixture combining 60 forward primers for TCR Vbeta segments and 13 reverse primers for TCR Jbeta segments was used. Imported from immuneACCESS, the table was reduced by TCRdb to in-frame sequences with V and J called. These copies leave out some clones; in studies compared against another copy, an unresolved V gene accounts for under half, and the cause of the remainder is not known. For this sample the table gives around 190,000 clones, of which roughly 82% were detected only once. The top ten clonotypes cover 1% to 1.5% of the sample. Sequencing was done on a sample of PBMCs. These receptors originate from a girl aged 2 to 9 in good health and CMV-seropositive.

The chain links TRBV4-1 to TRBJ2-3, with 8 nucleotides matching TRBD2. CDR3 size: 17 residues. Looked up from germline, CDR1 is MGHRA and CDR2 is YSYEKL. With V trimmed by 3 bases and J by 0 bases, 8 bases remained unmatched. In DNA form, the CDR3 reads TGCGCCAGCAGCCACCCTTTACGGGAGGGTAGCACAGATACGCAGTATTTT. It yields the protein CASSHPLREGSTDTQYF.

This clone came up once. The chain recombines TRBV6-1 with TRBJ1-1, with unresolved D. The V end lost 7 bases, the J end lost 1 base, and 10 bases lay between the germline ends. Germline-derived CDR1 and CDR2 are MNHNS and SASEGT. CDR3 length equals 13 residues. This CDR3 is CASTGRGNTEAFF. The DNA for the CDR3 is TGTGCCAGCACAGGACGGGGGAACACTGAAGCTTTCTTT.

This chain connects TRBV18 to TRBJ2-5; D may be TRBD2 (6 bases). V was trimmed by 3 bases and J by 4 bases, leaving 15 bases between them. Germline CDR1 is KGHSH and CDR2 is LQKENI. There are 15 residues in the CDR3. The CDR3, as DNA: TGTGCCAGCTCACCCTCGGGGGTCGGGGGAGAGACCCAGTACTTC. Encoded protein: CASSPSGVGGETQYF.

This rearrangement joins TRBV15 to TRBJ1-5; 8 bases agree with TRBD1. V trimming: 0 bases; J trimming: 6 bases; junction bases outside the gene matches: 4. CDR1 and CDR2 from the germline V gene are LNHNV and YYDKDF (reference sequence). This CDR3 is 15 amino acids long. CDR3 loop: CATSRDDRGGQPQHF. The CDR3, as DNA: TGTGCCACCAGCAGAGATGACAGGGGTGGTCAGCCCCAGCATTTT.

This clone was recorded once. The rearrangement uses TRBV9 and TRBJ2-3; 13 bases are shared with TRBD2. With 5 bases clipped from V and 6 bases from J, the junction kept 6 bases outside the gene matches. In germline, CDR1 is SGDLS, CDR2 YYNGEE. This CDR3 contains 15 residues. The CDR3 loop is CASSTSGRALDTQYF. The CDR3 DNA reads TGTGCCAGCAGTACTAGCGGGAGGGCCCTGGATACGCAGTATTTT.